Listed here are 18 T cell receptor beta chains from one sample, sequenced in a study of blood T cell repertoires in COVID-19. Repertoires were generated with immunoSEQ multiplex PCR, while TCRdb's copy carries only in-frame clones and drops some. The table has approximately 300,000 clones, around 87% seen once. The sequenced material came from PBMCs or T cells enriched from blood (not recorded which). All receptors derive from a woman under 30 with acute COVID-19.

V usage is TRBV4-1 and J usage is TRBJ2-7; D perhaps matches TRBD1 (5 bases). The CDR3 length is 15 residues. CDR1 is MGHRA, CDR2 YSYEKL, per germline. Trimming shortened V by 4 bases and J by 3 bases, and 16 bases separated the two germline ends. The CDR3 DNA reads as TGCGCCAGCAGCCTCGACAGCATTCAAGTCTACGAGCAGTACTTC. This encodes CASSLDSIQVYEQYF.

In DNA form, the CDR3 reads TGTGCCAGCAGCTTAGACAGGGTAGGGGAGCAGTACTTC. Protein product: CASSLDRVGEQYF. The chain links TRBV7-3 to TRBJ2-7; the match to TRBD1 covers 7 bases. The V segment lost 2 bases and the J segment 7 bases; nucleotides outside the gene matches: 5. The CDR3 length is 13 residues. Germline V CDR1 and CDR2: SGHTA, FQGTGA.

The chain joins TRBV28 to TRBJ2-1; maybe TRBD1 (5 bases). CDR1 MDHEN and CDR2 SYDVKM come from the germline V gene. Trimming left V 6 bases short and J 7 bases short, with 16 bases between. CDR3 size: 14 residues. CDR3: CASSLGPFTNEQFF. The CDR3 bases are TGTGCCAGCAGCCTGGGGCCATTTACGAATGAGCAGTTCTTC.

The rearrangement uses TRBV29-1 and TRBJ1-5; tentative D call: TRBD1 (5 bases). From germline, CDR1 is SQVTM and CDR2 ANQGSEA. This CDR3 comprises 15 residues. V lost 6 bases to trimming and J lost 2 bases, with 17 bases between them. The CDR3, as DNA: TGCAGCGTGAAAGGGGACGGGGGGGGCAATCAGCCCCAGCATTTT. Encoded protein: CSVKGDGGGNQPQHF.

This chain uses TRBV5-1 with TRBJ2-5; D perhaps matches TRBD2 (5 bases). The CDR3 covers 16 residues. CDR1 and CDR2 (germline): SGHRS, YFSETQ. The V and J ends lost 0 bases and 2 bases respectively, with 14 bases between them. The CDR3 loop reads CASSLGVSELQETQYF. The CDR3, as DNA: TGCGCCAGCAGCTTGGGGGTTAGCGAATTACAAGAGACCCAGTACTTC.

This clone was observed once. The CDR3 DNA sequence: TGTGCCAGCAGCGTAGGGGGGCGGAGCAATCAGCCCCAGCATTTT. Translated, it gives CASSVGGRSNQPQHF. This chain uses TRBV9 with TRBJ1-5; perhaps TRBD1 as D (6 bases). V lost 0 bases to trimming and J lost 1 base, with 8 bases between them. Germline lookup yields CDR1 SGDLS and CDR2 YYNGEE. CDR3 size: 15 residues. The full variable domain, rest sourced from reference TRBV9 and TRBJ1-5, is DSGVTQTPKHLITATGQRVTLRCSPRSGDLSVYWYQQSLDQGLQFLIQYYNGEERAKGNILERFSAQQFPDLHSELNLSSLELGDSALYFCASSVGGRSNQPQHFGDGTRLSIL.

CDR3 amino acids: CASSQGDKRVYEQYF. The DNA for the CDR3 is TGTGCCAGCTCCCAGGGGGACAAGAGGGTTTACGAGCAGTACTTC. The chain uses TRBV28 and TRBJ2-7, with 7 bases matching TRBD1. V dropped 8 bases and J dropped 4; count of bases not matched to a gene: 14. Germline CDR1 is MDHEN and CDR2 is SYDVKM. The CDR3 sequence is 15 residues long.

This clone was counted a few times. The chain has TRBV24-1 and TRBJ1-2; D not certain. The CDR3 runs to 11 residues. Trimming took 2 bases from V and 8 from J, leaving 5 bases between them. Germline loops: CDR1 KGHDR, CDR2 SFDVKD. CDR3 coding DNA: TGTGCCACCAGTGATTCGGGGGGCTACACCTTC. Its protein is CATSDSGGYTF.

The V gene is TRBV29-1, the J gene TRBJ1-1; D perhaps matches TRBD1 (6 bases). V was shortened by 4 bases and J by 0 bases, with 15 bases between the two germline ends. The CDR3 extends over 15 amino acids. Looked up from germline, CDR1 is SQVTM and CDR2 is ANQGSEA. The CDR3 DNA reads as TGCAGCGTTGTGACCAGGGGACGTTTGAACACTGAAGCTTTCTTT. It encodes CSVVTRGRLNTEAFF.

The CDR3, as DNA: TGCGCCAGCAGCCTTGGGACTAACCAAGAGACCCAGTACTTC. Protein sequence: CASSLGTNQETQYF. V usage is TRBV5-1 and J usage is TRBJ2-5, with TRBD2 matching over 7 bases. The CDR3 covers 14 residues. In germline, CDR1 is SGHRS, CDR2 YFSETQ. V lost 4 bases and J lost 0; bases outside the gene matches: 3. Using reference TRBV5-1 and TRBJ2-5 for the parts outside the CDR3, the full variable domain is KAGVTQTPRYLIKTRGQQVTLSCSPISGHRSVSWYQQTPGQGLQFLFEYFSETQRNKGNFPGRFSGRQFSNSRSEMNVSTLELGDSALYLCASSLGTNQETQYFGPGTRLLVL.

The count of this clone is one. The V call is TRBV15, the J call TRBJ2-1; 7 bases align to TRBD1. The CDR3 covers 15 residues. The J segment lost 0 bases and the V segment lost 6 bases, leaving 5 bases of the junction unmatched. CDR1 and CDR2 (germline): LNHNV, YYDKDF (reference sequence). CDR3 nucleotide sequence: TGTGCCACCAGAGGGACAGACAGCTCCTACAATGAGCAGTTCTTC. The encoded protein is CATRGTDSSYNEQFF.

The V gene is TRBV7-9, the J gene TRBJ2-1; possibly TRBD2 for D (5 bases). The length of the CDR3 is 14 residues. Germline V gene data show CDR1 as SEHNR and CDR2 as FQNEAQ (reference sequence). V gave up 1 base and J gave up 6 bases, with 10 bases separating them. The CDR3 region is CASSLVLAPNEQFF. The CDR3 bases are TGTGCCAGCAGCTTAGTTCTAGCCCCCAATGAGCAGTTCTTC.

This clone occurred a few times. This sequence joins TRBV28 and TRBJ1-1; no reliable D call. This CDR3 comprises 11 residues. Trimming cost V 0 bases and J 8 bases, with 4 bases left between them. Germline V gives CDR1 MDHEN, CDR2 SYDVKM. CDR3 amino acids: CASSLWQEAFF. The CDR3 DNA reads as TGTGCCAGCAGTTTATGGCAGGAAGCTTTCTTT.

CDR3 bases: TGTGCCAGCAGTCCGGGGGTGAGTGAAAAACTGTTTTTT. Its protein is CASSPGVSEKLFF. The chain carries TRBV12-3 or TRBV12-4 and TRBJ1-4; perhaps TRBD1 as D (5 bases). With 5 bases removed from V and 7 bases from J, the gap between germline ends came to 11 bases. The CDR3 extends over 13 amino acids.

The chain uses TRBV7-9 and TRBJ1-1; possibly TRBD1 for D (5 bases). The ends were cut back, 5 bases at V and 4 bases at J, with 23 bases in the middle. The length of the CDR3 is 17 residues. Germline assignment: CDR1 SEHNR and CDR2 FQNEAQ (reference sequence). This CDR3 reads CASSPGGGLDKVTEAFF. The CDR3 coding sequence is TGTGCCAGCAGCCCTGGGGGGGGATTGGATAAGGTCACTGAAGCTTTCTTT.

Written as DNA, the CDR3 is TGTGCCAGCAGTTTTTCCACCTACGAGCAGTACTTC. Protein sequence: CASSFSTYEQYF. V gene TRBV28 combines with J gene TRBJ2-7; D uncertain. V was shortened by 3 bases and J by 2 bases, with 5 bases between the two germline ends. The germline V gene encodes CDR1 MDHEN and CDR2 SYDVKM. The CDR3 covers 12 residues.

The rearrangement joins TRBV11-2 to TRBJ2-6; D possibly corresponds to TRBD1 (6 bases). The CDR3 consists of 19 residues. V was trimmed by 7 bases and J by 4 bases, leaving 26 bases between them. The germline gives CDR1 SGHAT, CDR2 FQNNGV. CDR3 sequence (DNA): TGTGCCAGCACGACGGTCTCCGGGCAGGGGTTCTCCGGGGCCAACGTCCTGACTTTC. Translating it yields CASTTVSGQGFSGANVLTF.

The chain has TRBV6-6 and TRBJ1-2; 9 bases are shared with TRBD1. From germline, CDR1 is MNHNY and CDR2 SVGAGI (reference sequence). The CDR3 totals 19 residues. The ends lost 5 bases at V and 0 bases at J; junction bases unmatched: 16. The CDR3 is CASSLLGSGTGRANYGYTF. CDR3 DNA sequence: TGTGCCAGCAGTCTCCTGGGGTCGGGGACAGGGAGAGCTAACTATGGCTACACCTTC.